These T cell receptor beta chains were read from a single sample in a study of liver allograft versus peripheral blood T cells. TCRdb reprocessed the reads via MiXCR and lists one record per CDR3 protein. The sample carries about 14,000 distinct CDR3 sequences, 20% to 25% recorded once. The receptors shown here come from a human patient who had a liver transplant. Some T cells may be transferred from the graft donor. Both conserved end residues are part of each CDR3. The D gene is left open where the match is weak. Clone size is stated in some rows and not others, as once, few, many or a class when expanded.

V gene: TRBV29-1; clone size: medium-sized; D gene: .; J gene: TRBJ1-1; CDR3 DNA: TGCAGCGTTGTTACCCCGGGACTGCGGAACACTGAAGCTTTCTTT; CDR3 protein: CSVVTPGLRNTEAFF
V gene: TRBV19; clone size: medium-sized; D gene: TRBD1; J gene: TRBJ1-1; CDR3 DNA: TGTGCCAGTAGTCCGACGGACAGGCTAGGCACTGAAGCTTTCTTT; CDR3 protein: CASSPTDRLGTEAFF
V gene: TRBV20-1; clone size: .; D gene: TRBD1; J gene: TRBJ2-7; CDR3 DNA: TGCAGTGCTAGTTCGGGACAGGGGGCGGGCGAGCAGTACTTC; CDR3 protein: CSASSGQGAGEQYF
V gene: TRBV5-4; clone size: few; D gene: TRBD1; J gene: TRBJ1-6; CDR3 DNA: TGTGCCAGCAGCGCCCGGACAGGGGGAAATTCACCCCTCCACTTT; CDR3 protein: CASSARTGGNSPLHF
V gene: TRBV12-3/TRBV12-4; clone size: few; D gene: TRBD1; J gene: TRBJ1-2; CDR3 DNA: TGTGCCAGCAGTTTCGAGGAGGGGGCGGTCGGGTATGGCTACACCTTC; CDR3 protein: CASSFEEGAVGYGYTF
V gene: TRBV10-3; clone size: medium-sized; D gene: TRBD1; J gene: TRBJ1-1; CDR3 DNA: TGTGCCATCAGTGACCCAGGGGGCAGTTTTGATGAAGCTTTCTTT; CDR3 protein: CAISDPGGSFDEAFF
V gene: TRBV6-6; clone size: medium-sized; D gene: TRBD1; J gene: TRBJ1-1; CDR3 DNA: TGTGCCAGCAGTGGACAGGGTAACACTGAAGCTTTCTTT; CDR3 protein: CASSGQGNTEAFF
V gene: TRBV19; clone size: .; D gene: .; J gene: TRBJ1-1; CDR3 DNA: TGTGCCAGTAGTATTGGAGGAGGGCAGCCGAACACTGAAGCTTTCTTT; CDR3 protein: CASSIGGGQPNTEAFF
V gene: TRBV11-1; clone size: .; D gene: TRBD1; J gene: TRBJ2-7; CDR3 DNA: TGTGCCAGCAGCTGGGACAGAGACTCCTACGAGCAGTACTTC; CDR3 protein: CASSWDRDSYEQYF
V gene: TRBV6-1; clone size: .; D gene: TRBD1; J gene: TRBJ1-2; CDR3 DNA: TGTGCCAGCAGTGCCCAGGGGGTAGCTAACTATGGCTACACCTTC; CDR3 protein: CASSAQGVANYGYTF
V gene: TRBV19; clone size: many; D gene: .; J gene: TRBJ1-1; CDR3 DNA: TGTGCCAGTAGTACGGCAGGGCAACAAGCTTTCTTT; CDR3 protein: CASSTAGQQAFF
V gene: TRBV19; clone size: few; D gene: .; J gene: TRBJ2-7; CDR3 DNA: TGTGCCAGTAGTACCCCGGGAGTCCACGAGCAGTACTTC; CDR3 protein: CASSTPGVHEQYF
V gene: TRBV7-2; clone size: few; D gene: TRBD1; J gene: TRBJ2-1; CDR3 DNA: TGTGCCAGCGGCAGGACAGGGGGAAACAATGAGCAGTTCTTC; CDR3 protein: CASGRTGGNNEQFF
V gene: TRBV5-1; clone size: few; D gene: .; J gene: TRBJ1-6; CDR3 DNA: TGCGCCAGCAGCCCACGGGACGGACAAAGCTCCTATAATTCACCCCTCCACTTT; CDR3 protein: CASSPRDGQSSYNSPLHF
V gene: TRBV5-4; clone size: few; D gene: .; J gene: TRBJ1-1; CDR3 DNA: TGTGCCAGCAGCTTATTAGACATCGGACGGCCTGAAGCTTTCTTT; CDR3 protein: CASSLLDIGRPEAFF
V gene: TRBV27; clone size: medium-sized; D gene: TRBD1; J gene: TRBJ1-2; CDR3 DNA: TGTGCCAGCAGTTCCCTACAGACAGGGAACTATGGCTACACCTTC; CDR3 protein: CASSSLQTGNYGYTF
V gene: TRBV7-3; clone size: .; D gene: .; J gene: TRBJ1-5; CDR3 DNA: TGTGCCAGCAGCTTAGATTGGGATCAGCCCCAGCATTTT; CDR3 protein: CASSLDWDQPQHF
V gene: TRBV5-4; clone size: few; D gene: .; J gene: TRBJ1-4; CDR3 DNA: TGTGCCAGCAGCCCCTCCGGGGGGGGGGACTTCGAAAAACTGTTTTTT; CDR3 protein: CASSPSGGGDFEKLFF
V gene: TRBV18; clone size: few; D gene: TRBD2; J gene: TRBJ2-3; CDR3 DNA: TGTGCCAGCTCACCACAGGCCGGGACTAGCCTGGCAGATACGCAGTATTTT; CDR3 protein: CASSPQAGTSLADTQYF
V gene: TRBV6-5; clone size: few; D gene: .; J gene: TRBJ1-1; CDR3 DNA: TGTGCCAGCAGTTCCCCTGGACAGAGGAACACTGAAGCTTTCTTT; CDR3 protein: CASSSPGQRNTEAFF
V gene: TRBV20-1; clone size: .; D gene: .; J gene: TRBJ1-5; CDR3 DNA: TGCAGTGCTAGAGATCAGGTTGATCAGCCCCAGCATTTT; CDR3 protein: CSARDQVDQPQHF
V gene: TRBV20-1; clone size: .; D gene: .; J gene: TRBJ2-5; CDR3 DNA: TGCAGTGCTAGAGAGATAGCGTGGGAGACCCAGTACTTC; CDR3 protein: CSAREIAWETQYF
V gene: TRBV27; clone size: .; D gene: .; J gene: TRBJ1-2; CDR3 DNA: TGTGCCAGCAGTCCGCGGGACGGTAATAGAGGAAACTATGGCTACACCTTC; CDR3 protein: CASSPRDGNRGNYGYTF
V gene: TRBV18; clone size: few; D gene: .; J gene: TRBJ2-5; CDR3 DNA: TGTGCCAGCTCACTCGACGAACAGGTTGAGACCCAGTACTTC; CDR3 protein: CASSLDEQVETQYF
V gene: TRBV29-1; clone size: many; D gene: TRBD2; J gene: TRBJ2-3; CDR3 DNA: TGCAGCATAAGGCCCCTACTAGCGGGGGGGTACTCAGATACGCAGTATTTT; CDR3 protein: CSIRPLLAGGYSDTQYF
V gene: TRBV20-1; clone size: .; D gene: .; J gene: TRBJ2-7; CDR3 DNA: TGCAGTGCTTCTCAACCCCGGGCCCTCTACGAGCAGTACTTC; CDR3 protein: CSASQPRALYEQYF